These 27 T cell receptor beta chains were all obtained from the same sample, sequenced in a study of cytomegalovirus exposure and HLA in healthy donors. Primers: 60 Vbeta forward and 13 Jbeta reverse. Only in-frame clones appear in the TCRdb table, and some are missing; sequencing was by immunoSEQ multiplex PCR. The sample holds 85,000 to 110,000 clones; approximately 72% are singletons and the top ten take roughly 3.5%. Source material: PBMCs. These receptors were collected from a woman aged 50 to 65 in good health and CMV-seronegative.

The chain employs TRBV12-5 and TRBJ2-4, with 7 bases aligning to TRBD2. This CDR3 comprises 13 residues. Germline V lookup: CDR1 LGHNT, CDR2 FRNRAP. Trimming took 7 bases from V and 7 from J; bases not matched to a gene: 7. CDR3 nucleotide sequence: TGTGCTAGTGCGGAGGGAGCGGGGAACATTCAGTACTTC. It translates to CASAEGAGNIQYF.

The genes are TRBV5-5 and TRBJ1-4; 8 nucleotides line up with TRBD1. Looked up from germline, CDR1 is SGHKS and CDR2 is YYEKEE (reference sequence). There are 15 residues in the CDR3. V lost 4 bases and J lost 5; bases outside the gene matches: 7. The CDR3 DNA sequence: TGTGCCAGCAGCATGCTCCAGGGGGCGAATGAAAAACTGTTTTTT. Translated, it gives CASSMLQGANEKLFF.

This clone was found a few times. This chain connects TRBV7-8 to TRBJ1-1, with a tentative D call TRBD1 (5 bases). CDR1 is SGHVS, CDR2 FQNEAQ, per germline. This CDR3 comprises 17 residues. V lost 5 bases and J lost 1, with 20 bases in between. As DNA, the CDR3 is TGTGCCAGCAGCCCGTACAGGACACCGGCTAAGAACACTGAAGCTTTCTTT. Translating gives CASSPYRTPAKNTEAFF. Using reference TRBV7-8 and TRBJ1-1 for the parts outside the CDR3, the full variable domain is GAGVSQSPRYKVAKRGQDVALRCDPISGHVSLFWYQQALGQGPEFLTYFQNEAQLDKSGLPSDRFFAERPEGSVSTLKIQRTQQEDSAVYLCASSPYRTPAKNTEAFFGQGTRLTVV.

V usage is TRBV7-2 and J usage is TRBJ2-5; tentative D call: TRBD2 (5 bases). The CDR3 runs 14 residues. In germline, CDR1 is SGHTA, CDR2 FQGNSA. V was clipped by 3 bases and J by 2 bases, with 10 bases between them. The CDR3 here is CASSFGSGQETQYF. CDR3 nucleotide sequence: TGTGCCAGCAGCTTTGGGAGCGGACAAGAGACCCAGTACTTC.

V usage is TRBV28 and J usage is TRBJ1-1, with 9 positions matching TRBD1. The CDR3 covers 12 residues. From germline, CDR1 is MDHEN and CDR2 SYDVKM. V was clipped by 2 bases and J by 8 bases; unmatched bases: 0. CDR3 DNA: TGTGCCAGCAGTTTAGGGACAGGGGAAGCTTTCTTT. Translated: CASSLGTGEAFF. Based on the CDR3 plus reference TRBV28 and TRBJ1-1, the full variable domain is DVKVTQSSRYLVKRTGEKVFLECVQDMDHENMFWYRQDPGLGLRLIYFSYDVKMKEKGDIPEGYSVSREKKERFSLILESASTNQTSMYLCASSLGTGEAFFGQGTRLTVV.

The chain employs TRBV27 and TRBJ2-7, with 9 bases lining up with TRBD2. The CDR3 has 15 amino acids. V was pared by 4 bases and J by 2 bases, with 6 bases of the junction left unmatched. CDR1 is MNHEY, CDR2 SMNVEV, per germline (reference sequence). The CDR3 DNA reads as TGTGCCAGCAGTTATGGCGGGAGGGCGGCCTACGAGCAGTACTTC. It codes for CASSYGGRAAYEQYF.

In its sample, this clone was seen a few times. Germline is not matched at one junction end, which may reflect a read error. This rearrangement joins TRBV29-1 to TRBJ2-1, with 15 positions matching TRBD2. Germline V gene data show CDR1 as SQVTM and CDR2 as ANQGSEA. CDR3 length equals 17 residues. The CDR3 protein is CSVEGLAGGTGANEQFF. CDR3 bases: TGCAGCGTCGAAGGACTAGCGGGAGGGACTGGTGCTAATGAGCAGTTCTTC.

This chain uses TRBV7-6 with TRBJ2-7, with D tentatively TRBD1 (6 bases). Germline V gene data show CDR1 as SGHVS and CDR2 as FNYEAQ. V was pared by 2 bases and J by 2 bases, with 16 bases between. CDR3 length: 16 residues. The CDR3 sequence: CASSLSDAGAAYEQYF. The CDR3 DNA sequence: TGTGCCAGCAGCTTATCCGACGCAGGGGCGGCCTACGAGCAGTACTTC.

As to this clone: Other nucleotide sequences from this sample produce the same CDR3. The CDR3 DNA reads TGTGCCAGCTCACCACGACAGGGCACCTACGAGCAGTACTTC. Encoded protein: CASSPRQGTYEQYF. The gene calls are TRBV18 and TRBJ2-7; TRBD1 aligns across 7 bases. Looked up from germline, CDR1 is KGHSH and CDR2 is LQKENI. The CDR3 runs to 14 residues. V lost 1 base and J lost 2; bases outside the gene matches: 2.

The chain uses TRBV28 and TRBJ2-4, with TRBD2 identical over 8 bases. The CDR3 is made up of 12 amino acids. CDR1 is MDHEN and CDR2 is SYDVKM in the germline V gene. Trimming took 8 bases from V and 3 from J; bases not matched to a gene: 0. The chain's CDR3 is CASGTSKNIQYF. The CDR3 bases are TGTGCCAGCGGGACTAGCAAAAACATTCAGTACTTC.

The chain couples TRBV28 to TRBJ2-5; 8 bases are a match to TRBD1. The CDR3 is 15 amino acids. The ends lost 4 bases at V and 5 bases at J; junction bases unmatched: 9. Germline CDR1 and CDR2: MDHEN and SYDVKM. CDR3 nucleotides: TGTGCCAGCAGTTCGGGGGCAGGGGGCAGGGAGACCCAGTACTTC. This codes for CASSSGAGGRETQYF.

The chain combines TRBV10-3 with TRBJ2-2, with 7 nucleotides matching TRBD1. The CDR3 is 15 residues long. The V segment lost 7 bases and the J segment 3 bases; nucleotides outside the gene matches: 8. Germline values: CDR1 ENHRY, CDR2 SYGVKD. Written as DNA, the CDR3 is TGTGCCATCAAGAGGACAGGTGATGACACCGGGGAGCTGTTTTTT. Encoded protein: CAIKRTGDDTGELFF.

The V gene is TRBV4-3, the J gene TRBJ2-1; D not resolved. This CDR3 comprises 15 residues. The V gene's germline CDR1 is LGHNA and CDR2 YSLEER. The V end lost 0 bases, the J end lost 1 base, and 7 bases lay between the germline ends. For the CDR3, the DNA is TGCGCCAGCAGCCAAGATGGCGGTTCCTACAATGAGCAGTTCTTC. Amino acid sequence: CASSQDGGSYNEQFF.

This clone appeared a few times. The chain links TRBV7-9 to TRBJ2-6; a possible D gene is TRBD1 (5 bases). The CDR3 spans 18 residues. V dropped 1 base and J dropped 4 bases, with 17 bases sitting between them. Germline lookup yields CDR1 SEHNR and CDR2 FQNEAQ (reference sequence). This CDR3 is CASSLEWGLVEGANVLTF. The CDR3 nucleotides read TGTGCCAGCAGCTTAGAATGGGGCCTAGTGGAAGGGGCCAACGTCCTGACTTTC.

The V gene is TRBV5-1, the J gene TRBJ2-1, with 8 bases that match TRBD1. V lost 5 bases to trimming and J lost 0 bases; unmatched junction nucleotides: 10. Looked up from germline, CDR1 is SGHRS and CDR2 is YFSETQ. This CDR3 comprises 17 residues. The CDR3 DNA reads TGCGCCAGCAGGGGACAGGCTTTGGGGAACTCCTACAATGAGCAGTTCTTC. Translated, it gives CASRGQALGNSYNEQFF. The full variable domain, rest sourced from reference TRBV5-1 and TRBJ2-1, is KAGVTQTPRYLIKTRGQQVTLSCSPISGHRSVSWYQQTPGQGLQFLFEYFSETQRNKGNFPGRFSGRQFSNSRSEMNVSTLELGDSALYLCASRGQALGNSYNEQFFGPGTRLTVL.

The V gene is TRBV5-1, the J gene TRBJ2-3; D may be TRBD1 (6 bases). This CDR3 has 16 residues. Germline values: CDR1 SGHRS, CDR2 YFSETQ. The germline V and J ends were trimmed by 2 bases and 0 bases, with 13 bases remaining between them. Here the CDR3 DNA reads TGCGCCAGCAGCTTAGGACAGACGGCTAGCACAGATACGCAGTATTTT. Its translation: CASSLGQTASTDTQYF.

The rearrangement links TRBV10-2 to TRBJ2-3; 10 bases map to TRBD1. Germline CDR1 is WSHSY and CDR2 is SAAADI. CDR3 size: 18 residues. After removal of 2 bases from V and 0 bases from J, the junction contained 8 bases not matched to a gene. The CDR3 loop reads CASSEGTGVGDSTDTQYF. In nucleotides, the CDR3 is TGCGCCAGCAGTGAGGGGACAGGGGTGGGGGACAGCACAGATACGCAGTATTTT.

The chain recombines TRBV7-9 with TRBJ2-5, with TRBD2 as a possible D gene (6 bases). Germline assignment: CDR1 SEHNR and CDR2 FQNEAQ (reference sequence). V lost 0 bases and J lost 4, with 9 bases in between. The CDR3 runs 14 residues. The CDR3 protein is CASSLAGGIETQYF. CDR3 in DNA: TGTGCCAGCAGCTTAGCCGGGGGTATAGAGACCCAGTACTTC.

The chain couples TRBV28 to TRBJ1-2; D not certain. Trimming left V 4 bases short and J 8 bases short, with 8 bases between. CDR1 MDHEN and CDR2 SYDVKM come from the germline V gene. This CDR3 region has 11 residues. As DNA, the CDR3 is TGTGCCAGCAGTTCAGAAGCGGGCTACACCTTC. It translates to CASSSEAGYTF.

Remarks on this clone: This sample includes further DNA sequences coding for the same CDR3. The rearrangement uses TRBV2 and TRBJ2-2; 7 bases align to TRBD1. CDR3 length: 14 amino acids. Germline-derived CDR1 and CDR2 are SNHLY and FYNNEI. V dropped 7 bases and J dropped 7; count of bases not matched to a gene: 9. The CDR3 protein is CASTQTGTVGELFF. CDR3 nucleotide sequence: TGTGCCAGCACCCAGACGGGGACAGTCGGGGAGCTGTTTTTT.

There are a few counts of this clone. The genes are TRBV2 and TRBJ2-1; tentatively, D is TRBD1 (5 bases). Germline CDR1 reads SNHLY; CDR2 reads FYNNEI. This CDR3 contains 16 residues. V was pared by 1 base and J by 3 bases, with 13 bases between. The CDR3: CASSEGTRQSYNEQFF. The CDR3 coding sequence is TGTGCCAGCAGTGAAGGGACGCGACAGAGCTACAATGAGCAGTTCTTC.

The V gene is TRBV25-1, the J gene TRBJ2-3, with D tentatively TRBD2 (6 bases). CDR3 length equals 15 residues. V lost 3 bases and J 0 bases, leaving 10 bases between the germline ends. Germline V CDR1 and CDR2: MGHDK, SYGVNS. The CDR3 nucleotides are TGTGCCAGCAGTGACCTAGGGACTAGCACAGATACGCAGTATTTT. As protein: CASSDLGTSTDTQYF. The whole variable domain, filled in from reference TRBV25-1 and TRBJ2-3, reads EADIYQTPRYLVIGTGKKITLECSQTMGHDKMYWYQQDPGMELHLIHYSYGVNSTEKGDLSSESTVSRIRTEHFPLTLESARPSHTSQYLCASSDLGTSTDTQYFGPGTRLTVL.

This CDR3 is CASSLVWDSKNTGELFF. The CDR3 DNA reads TGTGCCAGCAGTTTAGTATGGGACAGCAAAAACACCGGGGAGCTGTTTTTT. The J gene is TRBJ2-2, the V gene TRBV27; 7 bases align to TRBD1. Per the germline V gene, CDR1 is MNHEY and CDR2 is SMNVEV (reference sequence). This CDR3 region has 17 residues. The trim removed 2 bases at V and 2 bases at J, leaving 8 bases unmatched.

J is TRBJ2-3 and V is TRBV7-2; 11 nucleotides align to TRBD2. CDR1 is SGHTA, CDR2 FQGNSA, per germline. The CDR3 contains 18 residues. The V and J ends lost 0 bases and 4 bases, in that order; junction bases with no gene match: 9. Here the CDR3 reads CASSLALVAGGHADTQYF. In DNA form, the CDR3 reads TGTGCCAGCAGCTTAGCATTGGTAGCGGGAGGGCATGCAGATACGCAGTATTTT.

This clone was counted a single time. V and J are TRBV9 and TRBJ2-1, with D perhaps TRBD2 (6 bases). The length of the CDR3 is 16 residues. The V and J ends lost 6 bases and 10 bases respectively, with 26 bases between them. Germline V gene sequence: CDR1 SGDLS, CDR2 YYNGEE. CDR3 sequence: CASTPGSGEATGEQFF. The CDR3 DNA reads TGTGCCAGCACCCCCGGTTCCGGGGAGGCCACGGGGGAGCAGTTCTTC.

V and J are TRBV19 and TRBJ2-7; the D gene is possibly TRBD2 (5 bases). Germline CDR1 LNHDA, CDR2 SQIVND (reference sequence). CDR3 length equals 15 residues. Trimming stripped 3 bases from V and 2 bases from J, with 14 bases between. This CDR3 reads CASSILPGGTYEQYF. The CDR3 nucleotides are TGTGCCAGTAGTATCCTGCCTGGAGGAACCTACGAGCAGTACTTC.

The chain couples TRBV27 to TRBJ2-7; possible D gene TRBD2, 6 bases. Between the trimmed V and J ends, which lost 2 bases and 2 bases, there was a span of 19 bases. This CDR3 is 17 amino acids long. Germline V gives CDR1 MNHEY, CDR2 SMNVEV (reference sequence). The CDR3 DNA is TGTGCCAGCAGTTTAGCTGGGGGAGGACGTTCTACCTACGAGCAGTACTTC. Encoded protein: CASSLAGGGRSTYEQYF.